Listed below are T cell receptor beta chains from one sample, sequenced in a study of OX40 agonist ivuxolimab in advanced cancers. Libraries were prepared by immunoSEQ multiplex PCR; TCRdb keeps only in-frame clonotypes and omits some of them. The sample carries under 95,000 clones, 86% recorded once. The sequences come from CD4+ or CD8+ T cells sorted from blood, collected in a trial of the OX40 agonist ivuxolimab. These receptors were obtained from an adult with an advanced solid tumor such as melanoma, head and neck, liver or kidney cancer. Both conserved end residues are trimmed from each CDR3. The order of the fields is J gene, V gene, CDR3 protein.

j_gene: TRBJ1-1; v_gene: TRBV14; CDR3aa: ASSQQWGEAF
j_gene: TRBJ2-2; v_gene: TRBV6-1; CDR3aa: ATRGGWVGELF
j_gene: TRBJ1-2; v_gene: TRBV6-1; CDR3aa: ASRVEGTEIYGYT
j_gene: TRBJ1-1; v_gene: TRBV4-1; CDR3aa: ASSARATNTEAF
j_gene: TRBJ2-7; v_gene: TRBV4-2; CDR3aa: ASSPLTGTSASYEQY
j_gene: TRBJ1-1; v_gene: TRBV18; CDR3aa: ASSQRTGANTEAF
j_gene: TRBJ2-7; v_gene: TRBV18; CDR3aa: ASSRTTGSSYEQY
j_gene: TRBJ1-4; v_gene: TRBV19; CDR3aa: ASSTVPGQAGSEKLF
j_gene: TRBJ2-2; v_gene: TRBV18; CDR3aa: ASSPPLAGNTGELF
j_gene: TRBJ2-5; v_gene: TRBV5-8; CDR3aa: ASSVREVETQY
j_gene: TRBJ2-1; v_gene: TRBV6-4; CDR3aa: ASSDDIAGPYNEQF
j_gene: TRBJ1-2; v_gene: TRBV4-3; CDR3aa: ASSQDFGGSNRYGYT
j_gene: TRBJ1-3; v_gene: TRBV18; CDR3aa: ASSPRAGANSGNTIY
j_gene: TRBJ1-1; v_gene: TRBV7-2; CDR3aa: ASSVQSNTEAF
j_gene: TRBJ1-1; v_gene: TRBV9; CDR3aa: ASSSSPTRNTEAF
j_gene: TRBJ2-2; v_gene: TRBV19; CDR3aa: ASSIEDRGTGELF
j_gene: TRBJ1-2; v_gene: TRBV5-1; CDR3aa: ASSLALTGDYGYT
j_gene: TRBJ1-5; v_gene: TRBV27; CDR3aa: ASSLGTGLDQPQH
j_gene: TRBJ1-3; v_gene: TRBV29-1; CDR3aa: SATSGNTIY
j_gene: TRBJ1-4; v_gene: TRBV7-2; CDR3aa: ASSLSGTGGKLF
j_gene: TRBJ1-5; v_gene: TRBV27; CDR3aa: ASSLYPARNDQPQH
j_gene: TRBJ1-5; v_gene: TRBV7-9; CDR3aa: ASTSGGYQPQH
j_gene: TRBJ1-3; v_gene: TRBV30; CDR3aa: AWLGKLGSGNTIY
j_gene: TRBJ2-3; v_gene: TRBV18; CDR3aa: ASSPATGKVTDTQY
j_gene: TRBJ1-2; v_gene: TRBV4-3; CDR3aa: ASSQEWSDRAYGYT
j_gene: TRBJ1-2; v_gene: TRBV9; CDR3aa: ASSAPRVWGYT
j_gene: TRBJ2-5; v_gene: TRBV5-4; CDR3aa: ASSLEFRETQY
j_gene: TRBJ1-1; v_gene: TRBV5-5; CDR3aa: ASTRGGQVTEAF
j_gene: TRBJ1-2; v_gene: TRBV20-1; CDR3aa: SAKGHGYT